The 20 T cell receptor beta chains presented below share a single source sample, sequenced in a study of identical twins. TCRdb reprocessed the 5' RACE reads with MiXCR, giving one entry per CDR3 protein. The sample shows approximately 220,000 distinct CDR3 sequences, around 6.8% of them seen only once. These sequences were also reported in another study, on yellow fever vaccine responses in identical twins.

The sample consisted of memory (CD45RO+) T cells sorted from blood. All receptors come from a woman aged 18-29 years in good health.

The genes are TRBV12-3 or TRBV12-4 and TRBJ1-5; TRBD1 might be the D (5 bases). CDR3 length: 15 residues. Trimming took off 6 bases at V and 0 bases at J, with 12 bases between the two ends. The CDR3 loop reads CASSRGTDSNQPQHF. CDR3 in DNA: TGTGCCAGCAGCAGAGGGACTGATAGCAATCAGCCCCAGCATTTT.

This sequence joins TRBV10-2 and TRBJ2-1; 9 bases are a match to TRBD2. After removal of 4 bases from V and 3 bases from J, the junction contained 1 base not matched to a gene. This CDR3 is built from 14 residues. Germline CDR1 and CDR2: WSHSY and SAAADI. As DNA, the CDR3 is TGCGCCAGCAGTGCTAGCGGGGACTACAATGAGCAGTTCTTC. The encoded protein is CASSASGDYNEQFF.

This clonotype appeared a few times. In DNA form, the CDR3 reads TGTGCCAGCAGTTACTCTATCGGCACCGGGGAGCTGTTTTTT. Translation: CASSYSIGTGELFF. The rearrangement uses TRBV6-2 or TRBV6-3 and TRBJ2-2; no clear D gene. The germline V and J ends were trimmed by 0 bases and 4 bases, with 6 bases remaining between them. Germline CDR1 MNHEY, CDR2 SVGEGT. The CDR3 runs to 14 residues.

This chain joins TRBV27 and TRBJ2-5; the D is unclear. The V gene's germline CDR1 is MNHEY and CDR2 SMNVEV (reference sequence). Trimming took 3 bases from V and 0 from J, leaving 5 bases between them. The CDR3 is 13 residues long. The DNA for the CDR3 is TGTGCCAGCAGTTTTTTAAACCAAGAGACCCAGTACTTC. Amino acid sequence: CASSFLNQETQYF.

This clonotype occurred many times. The J gene is TRBJ2-7, the V gene TRBV7-2, with 9 bases lining up with TRBD1. The CDR3 consists of 15 residues. V lost 5 bases, J lost 4 bases, and 9 bases stayed unmatched. Germline CDR1 SGHTA, CDR2 FQGNSA. CDR3: CASSALQGAVYEQYF. CDR3 nucleotides: TGTGCCAGCAGCGCCCTACAGGGGGCGGTGTACGAGCAGTACTTC.

This clonotype was counted ten times or more. The chain is built from TRBV7-2 and TRBJ2-7; the match to TRBD1 covers 8 bases. The CDR3 has 15 amino acids. The germline V gene has CDR1 SGHTA and CDR2 FQGNSA. With V trimmed by 1 base and J by 0 bases, 2 bases remained unmatched. CDR3 amino acids: CASSLGTGNSYEQYF. The CDR3 coding sequence is TGTGCCAGCAGCTTAGGGACAGGGAACTCCTACGAGCAGTACTTC.

This clonotype was seen only a few times. The rearrangement uses TRBV29-1 and TRBJ1-6, with 7 positions matching TRBD1. Germline V gene lookup returns CDR1 SQVTM and CDR2 ANQGSEA. Trimming removed 3 bases from V and 6 bases from J; junction bases left unmatched: 5. The CDR3 spans 14 residues. In DNA form, the CDR3 reads TGCAGCGTTGACTCGGGACAGCCTAATTCACCCCTCCACTTT. It translates to CSVDSGQPNSPLHF.

This clonotype was counted only a few times. V and J are TRBV5-1 and TRBJ2-5, with D possibly called TRBD1 or TRBD2 (5 bases each). CDR1 is SGHRS and CDR2 is YFSETQ in the germline V gene. V lost 4 bases and J lost 4, with 14 bases in between. This CDR3 region has 14 residues. The CDR3 reads CASSHGQEGETQYF. CDR3 DNA: TGCGCCAGCAGCCACGGACAAGAGGGAGAGACCCAGTACTTC. The variable domain in full, with the rest retrieved from reference TRBV5-1 and TRBJ2-5, is KAGVTQTPRYLIKTRGQQVTLSCSPISGHRSVSWYQQTPGQGLQFLFEYFSETQRNKGNFPGRFSGRQFSNSRSEMNVSTLELGDSALYLCASSHGQEGETQYFGPGTRLLVL.

With regard to this clonotype: Just one base apart from a much larger clone, this may be a read error. The chain is built from TRBV20-1 and TRBJ2-6; the D gene is possibly TRBD1 (6 bases). The CDR3 has 16 amino acids. Looked up from germline, CDR1 is DFQATT and CDR2 is SNEGSKA (reference sequence). In nucleotides, the CDR3 is TGCAGTGCTACAGGACAGCCCGACTCTGGGGCCAACATCCTGACTTTC. It yields the protein CSATGQPDSGANILTF.

This clonotype has ten or more counts. This rearrangement joins TRBV20-1 to TRBJ2-7, with D unresolved. Germline CDR1 and CDR2: DFQATT and SNEGSKA (reference sequence). The CDR3 runs to 14 residues. Between the trimmed V and J ends, which lost 2 bases and 0 bases, there was a span of 11 bases. Here the CDR3 reads CSARQATTSYEQYF. CDR3 bases: TGCAGTGCTAGACAGGCCACAACCTCCTACGAGCAGTACTTC.

The table lists this clonotype with a few counts. The J gene is TRBJ2-7, the V gene TRBV20-1; possible D gene TRBD2, 7 bases. The CDR3 loop spans 14 amino acids. V was cut by 5 bases and J by 2 bases, with 16 bases left in between. Germline lookup yields CDR1 DFQATT and CDR2 SNEGSKA (reference sequence). The CDR3 reads CSARREGVTYEQYF. The CDR3 DNA follows: TGCAGTGCTCGCAGGGAGGGGGTGACCTACGAGCAGTACTTC.

The chain recombines TRBV14 with TRBJ2-2; 8 positions match TRBD1. The J segment lost 4 bases and the V segment lost 10 bases, leaving 5 bases of the junction unmatched. CDR1 is SGHDN and CDR2 is FVKESK in the germline V gene. The CDR3 totals 13 residues. The CDR3 DNA reads TGTGCCACTGGACAGGGCCTCACCGGGGAGCTGTTTTTT. Amino acids: CATGQGLTGELFF.

This clonotype has just a few counts. This rearrangement joins TRBV20-1 to TRBJ2-1, with 8 bases matching TRBD2. CDR3 size: 15 residues. V trimming: 4 bases; J trimming: 2 bases; junction bases outside the gene matches: 7. Germline-derived CDR1 and CDR2 are DFQATT and SNEGSKA (reference sequence). In nucleotides, the CDR3 is TGCAGTGCTACGGGGCCCGGGGGGGCCTACAATGAGCAGTTCTTC. Translating gives CSATGPGGAYNEQFF.

This clonotype was observed a handful of times. This chain joins TRBV29-1 and TRBJ2-3; possible D gene TRBD2, 6 bases. V gave up 2 bases and J gave up 4 bases, with 10 bases separating them. This CDR3 region has 13 residues. Germline V gives CDR1 SQVTM, CDR2 ANQGSEA. DNA for the CDR3: TGCAGCGTTGAATTGTTAGCGGCAGATACGCAGTATTTT. Its translation: CSVELLAADTQYF.

This clonotype was found many times. V and J are TRBV5-6 and TRBJ2-2, with D possibly TRBD1 on 6 matching bases. CDR1 SGHDT and CDR2 YYEEEE come from the germline V gene. The CDR3 sequence is 18 residues long. Trimming pared 4 bases from V and 6 bases from J, leaving 25 bases between. CDR3 in DNA: TGTGCCAGCAGCCGACTCAGGGGTTGGAAGGCTCTGCCCGGGGAGCTGTTTTTT. Translating gives CASSRLRGWKALPGELFF.

The V and J genes are TRBV14 and TRBJ2-3, with D unclear. Germline CDR1 reads SGHDN; CDR2 reads FVKESK. Trimming took 4 bases from V and 5 from J, leaving 31 bases between them. The CDR3 is 20 amino acids. CDR3 sequence: CASSPLKGFGLFSAQDTQYF. The CDR3 DNA is TGTGCCAGCAGCCCCCTTAAAGGTTTTGGGCTCTTTAGTGCCCAAGATACGCAGTATTTT.

The sample holds a few counts of this clonotype. This rearrangement joins TRBV25-1 to TRBJ2-7; D is possibly TRBD2 (6 bases). Germline lookup yields CDR1 MGHDK and CDR2 SYGVNS. CDR3 length: 12 residues. V lost 7 bases, J lost 6 bases, and 13 bases lay in between. CDR3: CASNSEGGEQYF. The CDR3 region has the DNA TGTGCCAGCAACTCAGAGGGAGGCGAGCAGTACTTC.

In this sample, this clonotype turned up many times. This sequence joins TRBV7-2 and TRBJ1-2; TRBD1 matches 7 bases. This CDR3 spans 13 amino acids. Germline CDR1 is SGHTA and CDR2 is FQGNSA. Trimming at V came to 5 bases and at J to 8 bases, leaving 8 bases not matched to a gene. CDR3 amino acids: CASSRTGEGGYTF. The CDR3 region has the DNA TGTGCCAGCAGCCGGACAGGAGAAGGAGGCTACACCTTC.

This clonotype was detected ten times or more. V is TRBV28 and J is TRBJ2-7, with TRBD1 matching over 10 bases. Germline V CDR1 and CDR2: MDHEN, SYDVKM. This CDR3 comprises 14 residues. With 5 bases clipped from V and 5 bases from J, the junction kept 6 bases outside the gene matches. CDR3 DNA: TGTGCCAGCAGTCCGGGACAGGGGAAGGACGAGCAGTACTTC. Translation gives CASSPGQGKDEQYF.

At least ten counts were recorded for this clonotype. The rearrangement joins TRBV9 to TRBJ1-6; tentatively, D is TRBD1 (5 bases). V was clipped by 3 bases and J by 6 bases, with 13 bases between them. Germline V CDR1 and CDR2: SGDLS, YYNGEE. The CDR3 spans 15 residues. The DNA of the CDR3 is TGTGCCAGCAGCGCCTCCGGGACCGCTAATTCACCCCTCCACTTT. Encoded protein: CASSASGTANSPLHF.